The clone carrying this T cell receptor (beta chain) is called medium-sized based on its frequency. Antigen unknown. Multiplex touch-down PCR amplified TRB using TRB-A and TRB-B pools in one tube. Each CDR3 protein gets one entry in TCRdb, which reprocessed the multiplex PCR reads and gives no DNA. This repertoire includes 4,000 to 6,000 distinct CDR3 sequences. The record originates from a study of T cell clusters in autoimmune cytopenias. Study findings and constraints: Clustering suggested that physiological T cell clusters were missing in primary autoimmune cytopenia patients.

TRB was amplified from roughly 250 ng of peripheral blood genomic DNA per sample. This sample also appeared in a second study, on T cell repertoires in aging, cancer and after chemotherapy.

The receptor's source is a human donor with chronic lymphocytic leukemia. The donor label of this sample is uncertain. The sequencing input was peripheral blood.

CDR3 sequence: CASGPSSLGGTDTQYF. This chain joins TRBV27 and TRBJ2-3; TCRdb's D call, TRBD2, is unchecked because there is no DNA. The CDR3 loop spans 16 amino acids. Germline loops: CDR1 MNHEY, CDR2 SMNVEV (reference sequence).